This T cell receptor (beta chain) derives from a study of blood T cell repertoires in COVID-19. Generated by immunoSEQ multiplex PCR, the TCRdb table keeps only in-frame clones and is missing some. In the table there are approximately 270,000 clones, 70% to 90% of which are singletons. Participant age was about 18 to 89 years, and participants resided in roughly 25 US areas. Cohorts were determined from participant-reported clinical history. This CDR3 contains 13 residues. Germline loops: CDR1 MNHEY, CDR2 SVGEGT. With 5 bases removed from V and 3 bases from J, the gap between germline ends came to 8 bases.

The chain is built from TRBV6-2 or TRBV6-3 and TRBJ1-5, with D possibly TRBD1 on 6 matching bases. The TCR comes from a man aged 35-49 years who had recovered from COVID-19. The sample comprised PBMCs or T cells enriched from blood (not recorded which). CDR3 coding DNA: TGTGCCAGCAGTAGGGGGTACAATCAGCCCCAGCATTTT. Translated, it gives CASSRGYNQPQHF.